These T cell receptor beta chains were read from a single sample in a study of T cells in Graves' hyperthyroidism and ophthalmopathy. TCRdb re-analysed the multiplex PCR reads in MiXCR, keeping a single row per CDR3 protein. The sample shows around 700,000 distinct CDR3 sequences, 35% of them seen only once. The sequenced sample was blood. These receptors were collected from a woman aged 40 to 55 with Graves' hyperthyroidism. Each CDR3 is given with its conserved first and last residue. A D gene is named only where the DNA matches it firmly.

TRBJ1-1	TRBV6-5	13	TRBD1	CVSKDRGYSEAFF
TRBJ1-1	TRBV27	12	.	CASSLGGAIAFF
TRBJ1-3	TRBV25-1	16	.	CASSFWGGPAGNTIYF
TRBJ1-1	TRBV10-2	17	.	CASSLKGRAGLYTEAFF
TRBJ2-1	TRBV20-1	17	TRBD2	CSARDRTSGRHYNEQFF
TRBJ1-1	TRBV10-3	17	TRBD1	CAISRTGGEVGHTEAFF
TRBJ2-7	TRBV2	15	.	CASSEESGRPYEQYF
TRBJ1-1	TRBV29-1	12	TRBD1	CSAWTGSTEAFF
TRBJ2-7	TRBV20-1	15	.	CSPEPWVRSSYEQYF
TRBJ1-2	TRBV7-2	16	.	CASSYSTSAGDYGYTF
TRBJ1-3	TRBV11-2	13	.	CASSYRDPEGMDF
TRBJ1-2	TRBV6-6	13	TRBD1	CATGQGDSYGYTF
TRBJ1-6	TRBV2	14	.	CASSYVGGHSPPHF
TRBJ2-7	TRBV19	14	.	CASSRSQASYEQYF
TRBJ1-1	TRBV5-4	14	TRBD1	CASSPSTGDTEAFF
TRBJ1-5	TRBV6-1	14	.	CASRNEVSNQPQHF
TRBJ1-1	TRBV19	16	.	CASSTTGRRVNTEAFF
TRBJ1-1	TRBV29-1	11	.	CSLGWGTEAFF
TRBJ2-2	TRBV7-9	16	.	CASSPIQGANTGELFF
TRBJ1-2	TRBV24-1	12	.	CATSEGDTGYTF
TRBJ1-6	TRBV11-2	14	.	CASSLEIGNSPLHF
TRBJ1-5	TRBV20-1	15	.	CSARDSGEGNQPQHF
TRBJ1-2	TRBV7-2	16	.	CASSFLLPGRGAGYTF
TRBJ2-7	TRBV19	13	.	CASGSQGTYEQYF
TRBJ1-4	TRBV7-9	15	.	CASSPREGTSEKLFF
TRBJ1-1	TRBV5-1	15	.	CASSPSLAGNTEAFF
TRBJ1-5	TRBV5-8	16	.	CASSYPGTPTNQPQHF
TRBJ2-1	TRBV15	15	.	CATSRDSGSRNEQFF
TRBJ1-2	TRBV10-3	13	.	CAISWRGPYGYTF
TRBJ1-5	TRBV5-1	17	TRBD1	CASSSGTGSWSNQPQHF
TRBJ1-2	TRBV10-3	15	.	CAISESKRLDYGYTF
TRBJ1-4	TRBV2	14	.	CASRSRAANEKLFF
TRBJ2-5	TRBV9	16	TRBD2	CASSPPGSGSLETQYF
TRBJ1-2	TRBV11-2	18	.	CASSQEGRDGPPNYGYTF
TRBJ2-7	TRBV6-5	13	.	CASHQGHSYEQYF
TRBJ1-1	TRBV7-9	15	TRBD1	CASSTGATGSTEAFF
TRBJ1-2	TRBV12-3/TRBV12-4	13	.	CASSPGSRGGYTF
TRBJ1-1	TRBV9	10	.	CASLETEAFF
TRBJ1-2	TRBV12-3/TRBV12-4	15	TRBD1	CASSWGQGANYGYTF
TRBJ2-3	TRBV10-1	14	.	CASSESSPTDTQYF
TRBJ2-7	TRBV11-2	14	.	CASSLTAGVHEQYF
TRBJ2-7	TRBV10-1	15	TRBD1	CASLPPGQGAHEQYF
TRBJ1-2	TRBV7-2	14	.	CASSLVGNDYGYTF
TRBJ1-2	TRBV10-3	10	TRBD1	CAISGDRDSF
TRBJ1-5	TRBV7-8	16	.	CASSREPRYSNQPQHF
TRBJ1-2	TRBV9	13	.	CASSVGGEGGYTF
TRBJ1-1	TRBV15	16	.	CATSSHTDMWNTEAFF
TRBJ2-2	TRBV15	17	TRBD2	CASSLGLAGGNTGELFF
TRBJ1-5	TRBV5-6	12	.	CASRTQGQPQHF
TRBJ2-7	TRBV20-1	11	.	CSIAGPSEQYF
TRBJ1-6	TRBV7-6	15	.	CASSYYHRDNSPLHF
TRBJ2-7	TRBV7-9	12	TRBD1	CASTQSGTGQYF